A selection of T cell receptor beta chains follows, all from one sample in a study of shared clonotypes between healthy human individuals. Some clones are missing from TCRdb's copy, which holds only in-frame ones; the method was immunoSEQ multiplex PCR. This table has millions of clones, around nine tenths appearing once. Sequenced material: naive CD4+ T cells sorted from blood. The origin of the receptors is a man younger than 35 in good health. CDR3s include the opening cysteine and the closing phenylalanine or tryptophan. The order of the fields is J gene, D gene, clone size, V gene, CDR3 DNA, CDR3 protein. A D gene is named only where the DNA matches it firmly. Part of the rows lack a size; the others show once, few, many or a class for expanded clones.

J: TRBJ2-5
D: -
size: -
V: TRBV18
DNA: TGTGCCAGCTCACCAGGAGGGGGACCACAAGAGACCCAGTACTTC
CDR3: CASSPGGGPQETQYF

J: TRBJ2-1
D: -
size: -
V: TRBV4-1
DNA: TGCGCCAGCAGCCAAGATGGACGGGCCAGGGAGCAGTTCTTC
CDR3: CASSQDGRAREQFF

J: TRBJ1-1
D: -
size: -
V: TRBV30
DNA: TGTGCCTGGAGCGACATTAATTATGGCGCTTTCTTT
CDR3: CAWSDINYGAFF

J: TRBJ2-7
D: TRBD1
size: -
V: TRBV18
DNA: TGTGCCAGCCGGGACAGGGACTCCTACGAGCAGTACTTC
CDR3: CASRDRDSYEQYF

J: TRBJ2-3
D: TRBD2
size: -
V: TRBV9
DNA: TGTGCCAGCAGCGTAGCGGCTAGCGGGGGGTCCGCTACGCAGTATTTT
CDR3: CASSVAASGGSATQYF

J: TRBJ2-7
D: TRBD2
size: -
V: TRBV5-4
DNA: TGTGCCAGCAGCCCCAGCGGGAGAGGACCTTCGTCCTACGAGCAGTACTTC
CDR3: CASSPSGRGPSSYEQYF

J: TRBJ1-1
D: -
size: -
V: TRBV30
DNA: TGTGCCTGGACCTCATACGGGCCTGGAGCTTTCTTT
CDR3: CAWTSYGPGAFF

J: TRBJ1-5
D: TRBD1
size: -
V: TRBV6-6
DNA: TGTGCCAGCAGCCCCGGGACAGGGTCCAATCAGCCCCAGCATTTT
CDR3: CASSPGTGSNQPQHF

J: TRBJ2-7
D: -
size: -
V: TRBV7-2
DNA: TGTGCCAGCAGCACCCCTCGGGACAACTCCTACGAGCAGTACTTC
CDR3: CASSTPRDNSYEQYF

J: TRBJ2-7
D: -
size: -
V: TRBV15
DNA: TGTGCCACCAGCAGAGTTCAGGGGCCCTACGAGCAGTACTTC
CDR3: CATSRVQGPYEQYF

J: TRBJ1-3
D: -
size: -
V: TRBV30
DNA: TGTGCCTGGGGGCCAGGACTGAGCTCTGGAAACACCATATATTTT
CDR3: CAWGPGLSSGNTIYF

J: TRBJ1-2
D: -
size: -
V: TRBV2
DNA: TGTGCCAGCAGGCAGGACAGTGCTAACTATGGCTACACCTTC
CDR3: CASRQDSANYGYTF

J: TRBJ2-5
D: -
size: -
V: TRBV6-1
DNA: TGTGCCAGCAGTGCGCCCGGGCGAGAGACCCAGTACTTC
CDR3: CASSAPGRETQYF

J: TRBJ1-1
D: -
size: -
V: TRBV7-9
DNA: TGTGCCAGCAGCTTAGGTAAGGGAATCGCTGAAGCTTTCTTT
CDR3: CASSLGKGIAEAFF

J: TRBJ1-4
D: -
size: -
V: TRBV10-3
DNA: TGTGCCATCAGTGAATACGACGGGAAAACAGAAAAACTGTTTTTT
CDR3: CAISEYDGKTEKLFF

J: TRBJ1-6
D: TRBD1
size: -
V: TRBV6-6
DNA: TGTGCCAGCAGGGACAGGGATAATTCACCCCTCCACTTT
CDR3: CASRDRDNSPLHF

J: TRBJ1-1
D: -
size: -
V: TRBV18
DNA: TGTGCCAGCTCACCAGTAGATACCTTATTGATGAACACTGAAGCTTTCTTT
CDR3: CASSPVDTLLMNTEAFF

J: TRBJ2-2
D: TRBD2
size: -
V: TRBV19
DNA: TGTGCCAGTAGTCCCCTCCCGTCACTAGCGGGGAAATCGGGTACCGGGGAGCTGTTTTTT
CDR3: CASSPLPSLAGKSGTGELFF

J: TRBJ2-7
D: -
size: -
V: TRBV7-9
DNA: TGTGCCAGCAGCGTCGGACTGCTTCGATTCGACGAGCAGTACTTC
CDR3: CASSVGLLRFDEQYF

J: TRBJ2-1
D: TRBD2
size: -
V: TRBV12-5
DNA: TGTGCTAGTGGTTCCAATCCGGGACTAGGGCTTAATGAGCAGTTCTTC
CDR3: CASGSNPGLGLNEQFF

J: TRBJ1-5
D: -
size: -
V: TRBV7-2
DNA: TGTGCCAGCAGCTTAGACCCCCGACCGGACAATCAGCCCCAGCATTTT
CDR3: CASSLDPRPDNQPQHF

J: TRBJ2-1
D: TRBD2
size: -
V: TRBV9
DNA: TGTGCCAGCAGCGTAGGGCTAGCGGGCTACAATGAGCAGTTCTTC
CDR3: CASSVGLAGYNEQFF

J: TRBJ1-6
D: TRBD1
size: once
V: TRBV4-1
DNA: TGCGCCAGCAGCCAAGATCAGCCAGGGGGCTATTCACCCCTCCACTTT
CDR3: CASSQDQPGGYSPLHF

J: TRBJ2-7
D: TRBD2
size: -
V: TRBV9
DNA: TGTGCCAGCAGCGTTCTTAGCGGGAGTTACGAGCAGTACTTC
CDR3: CASSVLSGSYEQYF

J: TRBJ1-4
D: TRBD1
size: -
V: TRBV6-1
DNA: TGTGCCAGCAGTGAACGGACAGGGGGAGTTGAAAAACTGTTTTTT
CDR3: CASSERTGGVEKLFF

J: TRBJ2-1
D: TRBD2
size: -
V: TRBV7-9
DNA: TGTGCCAGCAGCTTAGCTCTAGCGGGAAGCTACAATGAGCAGTTCTTC
CDR3: CASSLALAGSYNEQFF

J: TRBJ1-1
D: -
size: -
V: TRBV5-1
DNA: TGCGCCAGCAGTGGTGGGTTATTAGAAGCTTTCTTT
CDR3: CASSGGLLEAFF

J: TRBJ2-7
D: -
size: -
V: TRBV7-2
DNA: TGTGCCAGCAGCCCCGTGGAGAGCAAATCCTACGAGCAGTACTTC
CDR3: CASSPVESKSYEQYF

J: TRBJ1-1
D: -
size: -
V: TRBV21-1
DNA: TGTGCCAGCAGCGACCGGGACCAAAACATGGAAGCTTTCTTT
CDR3: CASSDRDQNMEAFF

J: TRBJ2-5
D: -
size: -
V: TRBV30
DNA: TGTGCCTGGAGTGTATTTAAAGGCCCACAAGAGACCCAGTACTTC
CDR3: CAWSVFKGPQETQYF

J: TRBJ1-1
D: -
size: few
V: TRBV10-3
DNA: TGTGCCATCAGTGACGGTGGGAGCCTCGAAGCTTTCTTT
CDR3: CAISDGGSLEAFF

J: TRBJ2-4
D: -
size: -
V: TRBV19
DNA: TGTGCCAGTAGGGGGTCCCATCGGAGCCGGGACAAAAACATTCAGTACTTC
CDR3: CASRGSHRSRDKNIQYF

J: TRBJ2-4
D: -
size: once
V: TRBV30
DNA: TGTGCCTGGAGTGAAGGGGGAGCCAAAAACATTCAGTACTTC
CDR3: CAWSEGGAKNIQYF

J: TRBJ1-3
D: -
size: once
V: TRBV30
DNA: TGTGCCTGGGGGCGGGGGTCTGGAAACACCATATATTTT
CDR3: CAWGRGSGNTIYF

J: TRBJ2-5
D: TRBD1
size: -
V: TRBV10-3
DNA: TGTGCCATCAGTGAGTCCGGACAGGGGTTGGAGACCCAGTACTTC
CDR3: CAISESGQGLETQYF

J: TRBJ1-3
D: -
size: -
V: TRBV7-4
DNA: TGTGCCAGCAAACCGGGCGGGGGGCCCTCTGGAAACACCATATATTTT
CDR3: CASKPGGGPSGNTIYF

J: TRBJ2-5
D: TRBD2
size: -
V: TRBV19
DNA: TGTGCCAGTAGTGTGGGGCTAGCGGGAGGCCTCATTGCCCAGTACTTC
CDR3: CASSVGLAGGLIAQYF